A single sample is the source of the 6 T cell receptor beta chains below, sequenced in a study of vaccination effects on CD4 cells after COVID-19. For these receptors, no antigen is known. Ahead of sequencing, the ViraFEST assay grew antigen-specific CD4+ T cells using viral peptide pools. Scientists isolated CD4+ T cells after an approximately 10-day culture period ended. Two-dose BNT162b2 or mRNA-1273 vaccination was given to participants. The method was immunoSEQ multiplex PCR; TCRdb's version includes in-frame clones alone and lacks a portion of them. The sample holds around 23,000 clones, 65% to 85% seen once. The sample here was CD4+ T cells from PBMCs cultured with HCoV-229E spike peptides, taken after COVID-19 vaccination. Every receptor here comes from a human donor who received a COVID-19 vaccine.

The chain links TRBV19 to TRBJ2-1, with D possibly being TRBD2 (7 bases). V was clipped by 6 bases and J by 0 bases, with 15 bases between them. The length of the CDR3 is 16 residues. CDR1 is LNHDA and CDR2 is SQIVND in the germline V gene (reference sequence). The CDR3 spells CASRTRGGLSYNEQFF. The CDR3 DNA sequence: TGTGCCAGTAGGACTAGGGGGGGACTCTCCTACAATGAGCAGTTCTTC.

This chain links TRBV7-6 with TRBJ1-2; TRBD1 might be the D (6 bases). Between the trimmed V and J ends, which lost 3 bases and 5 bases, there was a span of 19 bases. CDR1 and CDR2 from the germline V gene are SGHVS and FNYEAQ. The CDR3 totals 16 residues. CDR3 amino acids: CASSLGLGGPGYGYTF. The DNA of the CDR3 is TGTGCCAGCAGCTTGGGGCTCGGGGGCCCTGGGTATGGCTACACCTTC. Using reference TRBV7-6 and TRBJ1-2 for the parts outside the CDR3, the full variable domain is GAGVSQSPRYKVTKRGQDVALRCDPISGHVSLYWYRQALGQGPEFLTYFNYEAQQDKSGLPNDRFSAERPEGSISTLTIQRTEQRDSAMYRCASSLGLGGPGYGYTFGSGTRLTVV.

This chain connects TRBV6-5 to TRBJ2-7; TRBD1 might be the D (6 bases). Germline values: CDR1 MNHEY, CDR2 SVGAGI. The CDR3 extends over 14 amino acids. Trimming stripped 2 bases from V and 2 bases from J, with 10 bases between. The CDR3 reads CASSYLGTTYEQYF. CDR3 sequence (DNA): TGTGCCAGCAGTTACCTCGGGACAACCTACGAGCAGTACTTC.

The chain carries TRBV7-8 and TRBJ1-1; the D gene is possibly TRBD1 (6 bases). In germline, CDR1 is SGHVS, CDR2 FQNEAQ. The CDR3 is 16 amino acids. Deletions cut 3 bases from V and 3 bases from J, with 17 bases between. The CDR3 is CASSFGGLSGDTEAFF. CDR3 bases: TGTGCCAGCAGCTTTGGGGGCTTATCAGGGGACACTGAAGCTTTCTTT.

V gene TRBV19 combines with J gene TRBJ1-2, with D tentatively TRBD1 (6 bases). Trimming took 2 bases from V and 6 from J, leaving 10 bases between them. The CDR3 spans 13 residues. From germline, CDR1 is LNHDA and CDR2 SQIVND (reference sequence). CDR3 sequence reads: CASSIRQENGYTF. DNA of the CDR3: TGTGCCAGTAGTATAAGACAGGAGAATGGCTACACCTTC.

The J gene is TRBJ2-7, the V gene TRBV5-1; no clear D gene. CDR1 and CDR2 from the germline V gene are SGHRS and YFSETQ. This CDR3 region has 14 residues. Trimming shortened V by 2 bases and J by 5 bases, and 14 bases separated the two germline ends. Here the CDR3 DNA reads TGCGCCAGCAGCTTCTCGGCCAGTGGTAACGAGCAGTACTTC. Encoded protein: CASSFSASGNEQYF.